This passage covers 5 T cell receptor beta chains from one sample sequenced in a study of blood T cell repertoires in COVID-19. Using immunoSEQ multiplex PCR, the repertoire was profiled, and TCRdb retains in-frame clones only, with some absent. This sample yields approximately 62,000 clones, of which 85% to 90% are seen a single time; around 8.3% belongs to the top ten. The sequenced sample consisted of peripheral blood. These receptors were obtained from a human donor with active COVID-19. The donor label of this sample is uncertain.

V gene TRBV6-5 combines with J gene TRBJ2-7, with a possible D match to TRBD1 (6 bases). This CDR3 has 14 residues. The V gene's germline CDR1 is MNHEY and CDR2 SVGAGI. Between the trimmed V and J ends, which lost 6 bases and 0 bases, there was a span of 12 bases. CDR3: CASSTGPYSYEQYF. The DNA of the CDR3 is TGTGCCAGCAGCACAGGGCCGTACTCCTACGAGCAGTACTTC.

This clone was seen only a few times. The rearrangement uses TRBV10-3 and TRBJ2-7, with 9 bases aligning to TRBD1. Trimming at V came to 3 bases and at J to 5 bases, leaving 11 bases not matched to a gene. The CDR3 covers 16 residues. The germline gives CDR1 ENHRY, CDR2 SYGVKD. Written as DNA, the CDR3 is TGTGCCATCAGTGATCGAACAGGGGGCACGATAGACGAGCAGTACTTC. Protein sequence: CAISDRTGGTIDEQYF.

The rearrangement joins TRBV7-9 to TRBJ2-7; 10 bases align to TRBD1. This CDR3 has 15 amino acids. Germline assignment: CDR1 SEHNR and CDR2 FQNEAQ (reference sequence). V was clipped by 0 bases and J by 2 bases; unmatched bases: 1. As DNA, the CDR3 is TGTGCCAGCAGCTTAGCCGGGACAGGGGCCTACGAGCAGTACTTC. Translated, it gives CASSLAGTGAYEQYF.

This chain joins TRBV9 and TRBJ2-3, with 11 bases lining up with TRBD2. Germline CDR1 reads SGDLS; CDR2 reads YYNGEE. The CDR3 totals 17 residues. V lost 2 bases and J lost 2; bases outside the gene matches: 7. The CDR3 DNA reads as TGTGCCAGCAGCGTTATAGCGGGGGGGATCTTCACAGATACGCAGTATTTT. This encodes CASSVIAGGIFTDTQYF. Full variable domain (remainder filled in from reference TRBV9 and TRBJ2-3): DSGVTQTPKHLITATGQRVTLRCSPRSGDLSVYWYQQSLDQGLQFLIQYYNGEERAKGNILERFSAQQFPDLHSELNLSSLELGDSALYFCASSVIAGGIFTDTQYFGPGTRLTVL.

The sample holds a few counts of this clone. The chain couples TRBV3-1 (or the pseudogene TRBV3-2) to TRBJ1-6; TRBD1 aligns across 7 bases. The CDR3 has 14 residues. J was trimmed by 7 bases and V by 1 base; bases with no gene match: 1. Germline lookup yields CDR1 LGHDT and CDR2 YNNKEL (reference sequence). CDR3 in DNA: TGTGCCAGCAGCCAAGTGGGACAGAATTCACCCCTCCACTTT. Amino acids: CASSQVGQNSPLHF.